This T cell receptor (beta chain) was retrieved from a study of T cells in Graves' hyperthyroidism and ophthalmopathy. Patients counted as stable if ophthalmopathy did not develop within 18 months. After removal of 2 bases from V and 6 bases from J, the junction contained 3 bases not matched to a gene. The CDR3 is 13 residues long. Germline V gene lookup returns CDR1 SQVTM and CDR2 ANQGSEA. This clonotype was found many times. Amplified TCR beta CDR3 regions derived from RNA transcripts. The HTBI primer set was used in a first-round RT-PCR of the TCR CDR3. Each CDR3 protein gets one entry after TCRdb re-called the multiplex PCR reads with MiXCR. The sample shows a few hundred thousand distinct CDR3 sequences, roughly 46% of them seen only once.

The receptor's source is a woman between 18 and 29 years old with Graves' hyperthyroidism. This chain links TRBV29-1 with TRBJ1-2; 10 nucleotides match TRBD1. What was sequenced was peripheral blood or thyroid tissue (not recorded which). In DNA, the CDR3 is TGCAGCGTTGAAAGACAGGGGGCAAATGGCTACACCTTC. This sequence encodes CSVERQGANGYTF.